A single sample gave rise to the 2 T cell receptor beta chains below, sequenced in a study of a mutant IDH1 vaccine in newly diagnosed glioma. The method was immunoSEQ multiplex PCR; TCRdb's version includes in-frame clones alone and lacks a portion of them. The table records 20,000 or so clones, roughly 83% of them present only once. The sample's time point: week 47, end of study. Vaccinated patients received 300 ug of mutant IDH1 20-mer peptide per dose, with topical imiquimod. Their antigen targets remain unknown. Source: PBMCs, taken from a glioma patient whose treatment included an IDH1 peptide vaccine. These receptors all come from a man in his forties with glioma.

The chain has TRBV5-1 and TRBJ1-2; the D is unclear. The V and J ends lost 0 bases and 0 bases respectively, with 12 bases between them. The CDR3 sequence is 16 residues long. Per germline, CDR1 SGHRS and CDR2 YFSETQ. This CDR3 reads CASSLARGKPNYGYTF. The CDR3 DNA reads TGCGCCAGCAGCTTGGCCCGCGGAAAACCTAACTATGGCTACACCTTC.

The genes are TRBV27 and TRBJ1-4, with 7 nucleotides matching TRBD1. The CDR3 consists of 16 residues. CDR1 is MNHEY and CDR2 is SMNVEV in the germline V gene (reference sequence). Trimming at V came to 5 bases and at J to 0 bases, leaving 6 bases not matched to a gene. CDR3 region: CASSTGQDATNEKLFF. In DNA, the CDR3 is TGTGCCAGCAGTACCGGACAGGACGCAACTAATGAAAAACTGTTTTTT.